This T cell receptor (beta chain) appears in the sequencing data of a study of T cells expressing NK-cell markers. In the study overall: Source material for TCR beta repertoires consisted of sorted CD3+CD56+NKG2C+, CD3+CD56+NKG2C- and CD3+CD56-NKG2C+ T cells. There were seven HCMV-seropositive donors and one seronegative donor among the eight sequenced.

Germline CDR1 and CDR2: KGHSH and LQKENI. The length of the CDR3 is 11 residues. Study conclusions and caveats: CD8+ T cells in 5 or 6 donors included dominant NKG2C+ clonotypes at 1.0-7.0%.

Regarding this clonotype: No antigen is known for it.

The TCR beta cDNA came from 5'RACE template switching with UMIs. TCRdb reanalyzed the 5' RACE reads and collapses them to one entry per CDR3 protein, without DNA. The data show 250,000 or so distinct CDR3 sequences, and the top ten clones hold around 4%. J is TRBJ2-5 and V is TRBV18. This sequence originates from a woman aged 18 to 75 in good health. The sample taken for sequencing was blood T cells: a sorted CD56 or NKG2C T cell subset, CD4+ or CD8+ T cells, or bulk PBMC T cells (not recorded which). The CDR3 is CASSPPGTQYF.